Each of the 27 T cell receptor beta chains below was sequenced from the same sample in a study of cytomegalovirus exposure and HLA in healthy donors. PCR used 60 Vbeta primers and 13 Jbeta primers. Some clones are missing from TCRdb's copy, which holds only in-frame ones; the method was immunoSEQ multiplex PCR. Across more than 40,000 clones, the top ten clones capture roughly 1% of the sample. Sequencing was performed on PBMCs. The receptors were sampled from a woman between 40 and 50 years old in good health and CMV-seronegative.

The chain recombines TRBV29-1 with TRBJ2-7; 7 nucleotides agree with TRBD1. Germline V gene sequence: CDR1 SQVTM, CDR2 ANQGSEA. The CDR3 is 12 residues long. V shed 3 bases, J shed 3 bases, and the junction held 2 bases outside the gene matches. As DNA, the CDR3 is TGCAGCGTTGAGGGACAGAACTACGAGCAGTACTTC. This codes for CSVEGQNYEQYF.

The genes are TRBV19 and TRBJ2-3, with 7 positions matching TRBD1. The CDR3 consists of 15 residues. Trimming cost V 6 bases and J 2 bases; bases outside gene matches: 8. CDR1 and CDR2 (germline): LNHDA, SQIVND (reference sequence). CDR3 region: CASREGQRITDTQYF. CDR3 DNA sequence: TGTGCCAGTAGAGAGGGACAGAGGATCACAGATACGCAGTATTTT.

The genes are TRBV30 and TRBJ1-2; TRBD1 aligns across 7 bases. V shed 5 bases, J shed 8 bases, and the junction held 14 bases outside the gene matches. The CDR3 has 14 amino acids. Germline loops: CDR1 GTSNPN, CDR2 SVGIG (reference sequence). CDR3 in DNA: TGTGCCTGGGCGGGACAGCCGAGTGTGGGCGGCTACACCTTC. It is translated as CAWAGQPSVGGYTF.

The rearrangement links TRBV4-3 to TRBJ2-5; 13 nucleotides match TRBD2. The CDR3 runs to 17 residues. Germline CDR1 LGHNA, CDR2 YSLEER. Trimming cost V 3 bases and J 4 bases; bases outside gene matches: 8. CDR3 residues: CASSHGTSGTRGETQYF. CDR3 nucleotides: TGCGCCAGCAGCCATGGGACTAGCGGGACCCGAGGAGAGACCCAGTACTTC.

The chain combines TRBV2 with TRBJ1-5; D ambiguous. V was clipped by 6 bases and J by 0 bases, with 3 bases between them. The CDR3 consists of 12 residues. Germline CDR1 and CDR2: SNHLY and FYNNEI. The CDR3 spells CASRYSNQPQHF. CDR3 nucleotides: TGTGCCAGCAGGTATAGCAATCAGCCCCAGCATTTT. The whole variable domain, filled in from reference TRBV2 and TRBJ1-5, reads EPEVTQTPSHQVTQMGQEVILRCVPISNHLYFYWYRQILGQKVEFLVSFYNNEISEKSEIFDDQFSVERPDGSNFTLKIRSTKLEDSAMYFCASRYSNQPQHFGDGTRLSIL.

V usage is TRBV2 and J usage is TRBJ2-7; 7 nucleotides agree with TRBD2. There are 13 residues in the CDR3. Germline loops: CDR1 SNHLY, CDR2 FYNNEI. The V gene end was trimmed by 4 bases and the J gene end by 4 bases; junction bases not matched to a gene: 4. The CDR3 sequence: CASSVWEGYEQYF. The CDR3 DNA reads TGTGCCAGCAGTGTCTGGGAGGGTTACGAGCAGTACTTC.

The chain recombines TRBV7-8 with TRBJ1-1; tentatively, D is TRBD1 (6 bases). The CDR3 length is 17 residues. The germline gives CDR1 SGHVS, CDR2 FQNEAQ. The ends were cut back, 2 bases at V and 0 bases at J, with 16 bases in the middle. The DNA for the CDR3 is TGTGCCAGCAGCTTACAAGGGAGACAGGCTCTGAACACTGAAGCTTTCTTT. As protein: CASSLQGRQALNTEAFF.

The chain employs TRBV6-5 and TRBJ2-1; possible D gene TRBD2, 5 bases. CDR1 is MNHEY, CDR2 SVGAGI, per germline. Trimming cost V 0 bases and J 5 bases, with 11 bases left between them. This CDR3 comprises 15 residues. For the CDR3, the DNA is TGTGCCAGCAGTTACTCGGGAGCGAAGCACAATGAGCAGTTCTTC. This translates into CASSYSGAKHNEQFF.

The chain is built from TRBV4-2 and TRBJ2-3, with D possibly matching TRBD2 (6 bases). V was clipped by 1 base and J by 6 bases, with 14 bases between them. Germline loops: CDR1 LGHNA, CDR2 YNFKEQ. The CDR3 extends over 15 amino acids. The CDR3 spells CASSQGGESWDTQYF. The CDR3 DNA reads TGTGCCAGCAGCCAAGGGGGGGAATCGTGGGATACGCAGTATTTT.

The CDR3 sequence: CASSVNPGTSGYNEQFF. The DNA of the CDR3 is TGCGCCAGCAGCGTGAATCCCGGGACTAGCGGCTACAATGAGCAGTTCTTC. The rearrangement joins TRBV5-1 to TRBJ2-1, with TRBD2 matching 11 bases. J lost 3 bases, V lost 4 bases, and 9 bases had no gene match. Per germline, CDR1 SGHRS and CDR2 YFSETQ. This CDR3 is 17 amino acids long.

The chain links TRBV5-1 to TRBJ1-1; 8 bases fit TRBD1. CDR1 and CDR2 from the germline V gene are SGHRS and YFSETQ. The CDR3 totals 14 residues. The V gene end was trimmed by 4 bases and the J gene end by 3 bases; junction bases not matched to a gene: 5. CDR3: CASSDTGGDTEAFF. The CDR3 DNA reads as TGCGCCAGCAGCGACACAGGGGGGGACACTGAAGCTTTCTTT.

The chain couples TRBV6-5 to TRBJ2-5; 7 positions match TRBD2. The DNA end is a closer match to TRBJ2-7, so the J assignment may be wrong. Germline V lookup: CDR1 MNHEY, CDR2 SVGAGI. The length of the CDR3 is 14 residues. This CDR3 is CASSRDYLSYEQYF. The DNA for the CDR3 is TGTGCCAGCAGCCGGGACTATCTCTCCTACGAGCAGTACTTC.

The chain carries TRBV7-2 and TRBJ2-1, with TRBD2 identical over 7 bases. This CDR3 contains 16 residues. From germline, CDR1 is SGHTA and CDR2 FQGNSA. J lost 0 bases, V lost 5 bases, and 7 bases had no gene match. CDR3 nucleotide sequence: TGTGCCAGCAGCCTAAGCGGGGAGAGCTCCTACAATGAGCAGTTCTTC. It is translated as CASSLSGESSYNEQFF.

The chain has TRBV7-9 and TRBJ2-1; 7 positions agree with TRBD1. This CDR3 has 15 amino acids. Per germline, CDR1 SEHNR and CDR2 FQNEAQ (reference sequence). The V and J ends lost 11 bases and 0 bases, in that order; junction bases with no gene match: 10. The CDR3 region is CAWEQGKSSYNEQFF. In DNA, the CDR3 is TGTGCCTGGGAACAGGGGAAAAGCTCCTACAATGAGCAGTTCTTC. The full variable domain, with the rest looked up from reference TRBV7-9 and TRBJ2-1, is DTGVSQNPRHKITKRGQNVTFRCDPISEHNRLYWYRQTLGQGPEFLTYFQNEAQLEKSRLLSDRFSAERPKGSFSTLEIQRTEQGDSAMYLCAWEQGKSSYNEQFFGPGTRLTVL.

The CDR3 here is CASSSRGRFSEQFF. The CDR3 nucleotides are TGTGCCAGCAGCTCCAGGGGGCGATTCAGTGAGCAGTTCTTC. The rearrangement links TRBV9 to TRBJ2-1, with 8 positions matching TRBD1. Germline V CDR1 and CDR2: SGDLS, YYNGEE. Unmatched junction bases numbered 9, after V lost 4 bases and J lost 9 bases. The CDR3 runs to 14 residues.

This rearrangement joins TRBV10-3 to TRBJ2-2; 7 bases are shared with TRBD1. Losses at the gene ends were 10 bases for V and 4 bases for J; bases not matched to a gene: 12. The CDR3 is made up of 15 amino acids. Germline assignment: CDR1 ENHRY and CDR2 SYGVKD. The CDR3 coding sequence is TGTGCCACAACGGACTTTCCAGGGGGCACCGGGGAGCTGTTTTTT. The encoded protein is CATTDFPGGTGELFF.

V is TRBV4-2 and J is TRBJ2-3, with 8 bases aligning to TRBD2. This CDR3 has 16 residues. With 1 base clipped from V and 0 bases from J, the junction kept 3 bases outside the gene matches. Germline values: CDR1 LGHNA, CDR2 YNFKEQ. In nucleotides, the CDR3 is TGTGCCAGCAGCCAAGGAGAGCGGGGGAGCACAGATACGCAGTATTTT. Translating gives CASSQGERGSTDTQYF.

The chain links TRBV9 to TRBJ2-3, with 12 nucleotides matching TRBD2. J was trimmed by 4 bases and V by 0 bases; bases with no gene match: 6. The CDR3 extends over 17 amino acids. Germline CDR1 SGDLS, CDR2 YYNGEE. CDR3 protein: CASSVGLAGEGADTQYF. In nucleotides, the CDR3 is TGTGCCAGCAGCGTAGGACTAGCGGGAGAAGGTGCAGATACGCAGTATTTT.

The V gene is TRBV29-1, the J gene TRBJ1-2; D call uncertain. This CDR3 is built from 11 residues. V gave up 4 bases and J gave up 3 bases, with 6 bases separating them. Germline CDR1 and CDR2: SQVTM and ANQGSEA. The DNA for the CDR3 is TGCAGCGTTGCGGCGGACTATGGCTACACCTTC. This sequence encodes CSVAADYGYTF.

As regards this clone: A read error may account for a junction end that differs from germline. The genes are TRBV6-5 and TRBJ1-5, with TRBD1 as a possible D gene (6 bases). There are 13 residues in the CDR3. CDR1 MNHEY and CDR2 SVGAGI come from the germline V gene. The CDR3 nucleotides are TGTGCCAGCAGTATGGACAGCAGTCAGCCCCAGCATTTT. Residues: CASSMDSSQPQHF.

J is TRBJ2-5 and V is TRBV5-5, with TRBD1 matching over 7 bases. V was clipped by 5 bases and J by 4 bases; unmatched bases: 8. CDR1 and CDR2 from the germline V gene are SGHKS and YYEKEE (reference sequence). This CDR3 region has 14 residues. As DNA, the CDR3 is TGTGCCAGCAGTTTTTACGCAGGGGGAGAGACCCAGTACTTC. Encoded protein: CASSFYAGGETQYF.

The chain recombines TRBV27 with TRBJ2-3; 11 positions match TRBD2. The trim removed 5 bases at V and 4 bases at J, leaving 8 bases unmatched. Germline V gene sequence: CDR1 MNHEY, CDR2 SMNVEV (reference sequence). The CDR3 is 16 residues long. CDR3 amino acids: CASSLAGGGYADTQYF. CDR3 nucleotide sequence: TGTGCCAGCAGTCTAGCGGGAGGAGGTTATGCAGATACGCAGTATTTT.

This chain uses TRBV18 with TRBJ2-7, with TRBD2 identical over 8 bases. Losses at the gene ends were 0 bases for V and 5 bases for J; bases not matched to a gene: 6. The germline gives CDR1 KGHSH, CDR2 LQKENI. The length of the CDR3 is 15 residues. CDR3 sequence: CASSPPTGGPHEQYF. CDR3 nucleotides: TGTGCCAGCTCACCACCGACGGGAGGGCCACACGAGCAGTACTTC.

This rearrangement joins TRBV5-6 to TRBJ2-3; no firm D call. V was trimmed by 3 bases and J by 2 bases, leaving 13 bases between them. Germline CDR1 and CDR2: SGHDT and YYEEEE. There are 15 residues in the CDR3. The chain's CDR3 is CASSSLRGATDTQYF. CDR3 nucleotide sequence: TGTGCCAGCAGCTCCCTTCGCGGCGCCACAGATACGCAGTATTTT.

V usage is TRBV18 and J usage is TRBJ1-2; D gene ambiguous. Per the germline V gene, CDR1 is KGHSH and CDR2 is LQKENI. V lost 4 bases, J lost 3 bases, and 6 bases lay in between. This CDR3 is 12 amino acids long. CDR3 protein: CASSLQDYGYTF. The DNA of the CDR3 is TGTGCCAGCTCACTGCAGGACTATGGCTACACCTTC.

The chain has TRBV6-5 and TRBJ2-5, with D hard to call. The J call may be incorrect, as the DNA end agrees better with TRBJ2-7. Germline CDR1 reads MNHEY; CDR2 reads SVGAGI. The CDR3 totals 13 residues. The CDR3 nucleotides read TGTGCCAGCAGTTACGGAGAATCTACCGAGCAGTACTTC. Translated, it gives CASSYGESTEQYF.

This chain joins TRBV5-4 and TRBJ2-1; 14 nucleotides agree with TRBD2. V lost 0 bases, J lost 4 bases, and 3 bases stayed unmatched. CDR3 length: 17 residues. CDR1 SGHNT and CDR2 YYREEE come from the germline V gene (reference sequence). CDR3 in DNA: TGTGCCAGCAGCTTGGGACTAGCGGGAGGGGTATACAATGAGCAGTTCTTC. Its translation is CASSLGLAGGVYNEQFF. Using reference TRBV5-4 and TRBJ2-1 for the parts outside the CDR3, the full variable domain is ETGVTQSPTHLIKTRGQQVTLRCSSQSGHNTVSWYQQALGQGPQFIFQYYREEENGRGNFPPRFSGLQFPNYSSELNVNALELDDSALYLCASSLGLAGGVYNEQFFGPGTRLTVL.